The 32 T cell receptor beta chains below all came from one sample that was sequenced in a study of identical twins. TCRdb re-called the 5' RACE reads through MiXCR, storing one row per CDR3 protein. The top ten hold about 0.3% of the sample, which has 1,800,000 or so distinct CDR3 sequences, about 30% seen once. Sequences were obtained from cord blood. The receptors stem from a newborn girl in good health.

This clonotype was seen a handful of times. The genes are TRBV5-1 and TRBJ2-5; 9 positions match TRBD2. V shed 0 bases, J shed 4 bases, and the junction held 1 base outside the gene matches. The V gene's germline CDR1 is SGHRS and CDR2 YFSETQ. The CDR3 consists of 14 residues. The CDR3 nucleotides are TGCGCCAGCAGCTTGGCGACTAGCGGAGAGACCCAGTACTTC. Translating gives CASSLATSGETQYF.

In its sample, this clonotype was seen a few times. This chain joins TRBV7-9 and TRBJ1-4; D gene ambiguous. V lost 0 bases, J lost 8 bases, and 13 bases lay in between. Germline V CDR1 and CDR2: SEHNR, FQNEAQ (reference sequence). The CDR3 covers 15 residues. CDR3 DNA: TGTGCCAGCAGCTTAGCGAGGGCCGGAAAAGAAAAACTGTTTTTT. This sequence encodes CASSLARAGKEKLFF. The whole variable domain, filled in from reference TRBV7-9 and TRBJ1-4, reads DTGVSQNPRHKITKRGQNVTFRCDPISEHNRLYWYRQTLGQGPEFLTYFQNEAQLEKSRLLSDRFSAERPKGSFSTLEIQRTEQGDSAMYLCASSLARAGKEKLFFGSGTQLSVL.

A few counts support this clonotype. The V call is TRBV20-1, the J call TRBJ2-1; 14 bases agree with TRBD2. The germline V gene encodes CDR1 DFQATT and CDR2 SNEGSKA (reference sequence). The length of the CDR3 is 22 residues. V gave up 1 base and J gave up 0 bases; unmatched junction bases: 17. CDR3 residues: CSARAFGSRLAGGRSSYNEQFF. The DNA of the CDR3 is TGCAGTGCTAGAGCGTTCGGGTCGAGACTAGCGGGGGGGCGAAGCTCCTACAATGAGCAGTTCTTC.

This clonotype was seen at least ten times. This sequence joins TRBV3-1 and TRBJ2-3; 11 bases line up with TRBD2. The V segment lost 2 bases and the J segment 2 bases; nucleotides outside the gene matches: 12. Germline V CDR1 and CDR2: LGHDT, YNNKEL (reference sequence). The CDR3 is made up of 19 amino acids. The CDR3 DNA is TGTGCCAGCAGCCAAAGGCGAGGGGGACTAGCGGCGTTCACAGATACGCAGTATTTT. This codes for CASSQRRGGLAAFTDTQYF.

There are a few counts of this clonotype. The chain carries TRBV7-2 and TRBJ1-2; 7 positions agree with TRBD1. The germline V gene has CDR1 SGHTA and CDR2 FQGNSA. The junction had 6 bases not matched to a gene; V was cut back by 4 bases and J by 4 bases. The CDR3 spans 14 residues. CDR3 amino acids: CASSSNRGLYGYTF. CDR3 nucleotide sequence: TGTGCCAGCAGCTCAAACAGGGGTCTCTATGGCTACACCTTC.

The sample holds many counts of this clonotype. The rearrangement uses TRBV12-3 or TRBV12-4 and TRBJ2-7, with 11 bases aligning to TRBD2. There are 15 residues in the CDR3. Trimming at V came to 3 bases and at J to 2 bases, leaving 3 bases not matched to a gene. CDR3: CASSFLAGGPYEQYF. CDR3 in DNA: TGTGCCAGCAGTTTCCTAGCGGGGGGCCCCTACGAGCAGTACTTC.

The J gene is TRBJ1-2, the V gene TRBV2, with TRBD1 as a possible D gene (6 bases). This CDR3 contains 14 residues. The germline V and J ends were trimmed by 2 bases and 7 bases, with 14 bases remaining between them. Germline V lookup: CDR1 SNHLY, CDR2 FYNNEI. In nucleotides, the CDR3 is TGTGCCAGCAGTGAATCCGGGGGCGGGGCTGGCTACACCTTC. This sequence encodes CASSESGGGAGYTF.

The chain is built from TRBV20-1 and TRBJ2-5; D not resolved. This CDR3 is built from 12 residues. CDR1 is DFQATT, CDR2 SNEGSKA, per germline (reference sequence). Trimming removed 4 bases at V and 2 bases at J, with 8 bases between. The CDR3 region is CSANLQQETQYF. CDR3 DNA: TGCAGTGCTAATTTGCAGCAAGAGACCCAGTACTTC.

Only one count was recorded for this clonotype. This chain uses TRBV2 with TRBJ2-3; perhaps TRBD2 as D (6 bases). There are 17 residues in the CDR3. The V and J ends lost 0 bases and 4 bases respectively, with 17 bases between them. CDR1 is SNHLY, CDR2 FYNNEI, per germline. The CDR3 loop is CASSEALSGWGPDTQYF. DNA of the CDR3: TGTGCCAGCAGTGAAGCGCTGAGCGGGTGGGGTCCAGATACGCAGTATTTT.

V usage is TRBV4-1 and J usage is TRBJ2-1; the D call may be TRBD1 or TRBD2 (5 bases each). Between the trimmed V and J ends, which lost 0 bases and 4 bases, there was a span of 16 bases. The CDR3 loop spans 17 amino acids. Germline lookup yields CDR1 MGHRA and CDR2 YSYEKL. The CDR3 region is CASSQDIGTPRYNEQFF. CDR3 in DNA: TGCGCCAGCAGCCAAGATATCGGGACCCCTCGATACAATGAGCAGTTCTTC.

This clonotype was picked up a small number of times. This rearrangement joins TRBV27 to TRBJ2-7, with a tentative D call TRBD2 (6 bases). V was cut by 0 bases and J by 5 bases, with 14 bases left in between. The CDR3 covers 15 residues. The germline CDR1 and CDR2 sequences are MNHEY and SMNVEV (reference sequence). The CDR3 loop is CASSLSGSGWDEQYF. The DNA of the CDR3 is TGTGCCAGCAGTTTATCGGGTAGCGGTTGGGACGAGCAGTACTTC.

A single count supports this clonotype. This chain links TRBV20-1 with TRBJ2-7, with 12 nucleotides matching TRBD2. Germline assignment: CDR1 DFQATT and CDR2 SNEGSKA (reference sequence). The CDR3 has 18 residues. The V gene end was trimmed by 4 bases and the J gene end by 7 bases; junction bases not matched to a gene: 20. CDR3 sequence (DNA): TGCAGTGCTAAGGTACTAGCGGGAGGCCTGAGCTCCTACAATGAGCAGTACTTC. Protein: CSAKVLAGGLSSYNEQYF.

The chain combines TRBV9 with TRBJ2-3, with D hard to call. Germline CDR1 and CDR2: SGDLS and YYNGEE. V was cut by 0 bases and J by 2 bases, with 13 bases left in between. The CDR3 is 16 residues long. The CDR3 DNA reads TGTGCCAGCAGCGTAGATAGGTGGGATACCACAGATACGCAGTATTTT. Translating gives CASSVDRWDTTDTQYF.

This sequence joins TRBV28 and TRBJ2-7; D may be TRBD2 (5 bases). The V end was cut by 4 bases, the J end by 6 bases, with 25 bases between. The CDR3 spans 17 residues. Germline V gene sequence: CDR1 MDHEN, CDR2 SYDVKM. The CDR3 region has the DNA TGTGCCAGCAGTTCAGGACTGTTTAGCGCCACCGCTCCCGAGCAGTACTTC. It yields the protein CASSSGLFSATAPEQYF.

This clonotype was detected only a few times. The chain links TRBV5-1 to TRBJ1-1; a possible D gene is TRBD1 (6 bases). Trimming pared 4 bases from V and 6 bases from J, leaving 10 bases between. This CDR3 spans 12 amino acids. Germline CDR1 reads SGHRS; CDR2 reads YFSETQ. The CDR3 coding sequence is TGCGCCAGCAGCCAACAGGGCCCTGAAGCTTTCTTT. It encodes CASSQQGPEAFF.

The rearrangement links TRBV5-1 to TRBJ2-1, with D unclear. CDR1 and CDR2 (germline): SGHRS, YFSETQ. This CDR3 is built from 15 residues. Trimming pared 1 base from V and 6 bases from J, leaving 14 bases between. The CDR3 is CASSLLLGGINEQFF. The CDR3 DNA follows: TGCGCCAGCAGCTTGTTGCTGGGTGGGATCAATGAGCAGTTCTTC.

There are a few counts of this clonotype. CDR3 nucleotides: TGTGCCAGCAGTTACGAGCAGGGGTACTATGGCTACACCTTC. Encoded protein: CASSYEQGYYGYTF. The V gene is TRBV6-2 or TRBV6-3, the J gene TRBJ1-2; the D gene is possibly TRBD1 (6 bases). Germline V gene data show CDR1 as MNHEY and CDR2 as SVGEGT. V was shortened by 2 bases and J by 3 bases, with 10 bases between the two germline ends. The length of the CDR3 is 14 residues.

The chain links TRBV28 to TRBJ2-7, with 8 bases matching TRBD2. The CDR3 consists of 14 residues. Trimming removed 6 bases from V and 3 bases from J; junction bases left unmatched: 7. Germline loops: CDR1 MDHEN, CDR2 SYDVKM. In nucleotides, the CDR3 is TGTGCCAGCAGCCTTGCCCTAGCGGGCTACGAGCAGTACTTC. Translating it yields CASSLALAGYEQYF.

The rearrangement joins TRBV6-1 to TRBJ2-3, with a tentative D call TRBD1 (5 bases). V gave up 6 bases and J gave up 3 bases, with 13 bases separating them. From germline, CDR1 is MNHNS and CDR2 SASEGT. This CDR3 region has 14 residues. This CDR3 is CASRVAQDTDTQYF. Written as DNA, the CDR3 is TGTGCCAGCAGGGTGGCACAGGATACAGATACGCAGTATTTT.

Points on this clonotype: Relative to the germline gene, one junction end is altered; a read error may explain this. The CDR3 DNA reads as TGCGCCGGCAGCTCGGGCCCCTACGAGCAGTACTTC. Translation gives CAGSSGPYEQYF. The chain employs TRBV5-1 and TRBJ2-7; D gene ambiguous. CDR1 and CDR2 (germline): SGHRS, YFSETQ. CDR3 length: 12 amino acids.

V usage is TRBV5-1 and J usage is TRBJ2-3; TRBD1 might be the D (5 bases). The CDR3 is made up of 15 amino acids. Trimming cost V 4 bases and J 3 bases, with 15 bases left between them. CDR1 SGHRS and CDR2 YFSETQ come from the germline V gene. In DNA form, the CDR3 reads TGCGCCAGCAGCGTGGGGCAGGGTATAACAGATACGCAGTATTTT. Encoded protein: CASSVGQGITDTQYF.

This clonotype was counted ten times or more. The J gene is TRBJ1-2, the V gene TRBV29-1; no reliable D call. The CDR3 is made up of 13 amino acids. Germline V gene sequence: CDR1 SQVTM, CDR2 ANQGSEA. Deletions cut 4 bases from V and 6 bases from J, with 15 bases between. The CDR3 sequence is CSVGMGMGNGYTF. The CDR3 DNA sequence: TGCAGCGTTGGTATGGGTATGGGGAATGGCTACACCTTC.

The rearrangement links TRBV7-2 to TRBJ2-1; TRBD2 agrees at 8 bases. From germline, CDR1 is SGHTA and CDR2 FQGNSA. The CDR3 contains 15 residues. The V gene end was trimmed by 4 bases and the J gene end by 10 bases; junction bases not matched to a gene: 12. The CDR3 coding sequence is TGTGCCAGCAGCTCCGAGCGGGGGCCTACAATAGAGCAGTTCTTC. This codes for CASSSERGPTIEQFF.

The rearrangement links TRBV12-3 or TRBV12-4 to TRBJ2-4; D call uncertain. The J call is doubtful: the DNA matches TRBJ2-7 better. The length of the CDR3 is 14 residues. CDR3 sequence: CASSLLGLMNEQYF. The CDR3 DNA follows: TGTGCCAGCAGTTTATTAGGGCTCATGAACGAGCAGTACTTC.

The chain recombines TRBV5-1 with TRBJ1-1, with D unclear. Trimming took off 0 bases at V and 1 base at J, with 10 bases between the two ends. The germline gives CDR1 SGHRS, CDR2 YFSETQ. This CDR3 has 15 residues. CDR3 protein: CASSLGQFSNTEAFF. CDR3 DNA: TGCGCCAGCAGCTTGGGCCAATTTTCGAACACTGAAGCTTTCTTT.

There are a few counts of this clonotype. CDR3: CASSGRRARETQYF. The CDR3 DNA is TGTGCCAGCAGCGGCCGTCGAGCTCGGGAGACCCAGTACTTC. J is TRBJ2-5 and V is TRBV7-2; D is ambiguous. V was clipped by 5 bases and J by 5 bases, with 15 bases between them. Germline V gives CDR1 SGHTA, CDR2 FQGNSA. The CDR3 contains 14 residues.

The gene calls are TRBV4-2 and TRBJ2-3, with a weak D call TRBD1 (6 bases). Germline CDR1 reads LGHNA; CDR2 reads YNFKEQ. The CDR3 length is 14 residues. V lost 1 base and J 4 bases, leaving 9 bases between the germline ends. The CDR3 coding sequence is TGTGCCAGCAGCCAAGCCGCAGGGGCAGATACGCAGTATTTT. Translated, it gives CASSQAAGADTQYF.

This chain connects TRBV23-1 to TRBJ2-7; D perhaps matches TRBD1 (6 bases). TRBV23-1 is classed as an ORF, of uncertain function. Between the trimmed V and J ends, which lost 5 bases and 6 bases, there was a span of 17 bases. There are 14 residues in the CDR3. The CDR3 loop reads CASSSSQKGVEQYF. The CDR3 DNA sequence: TGCGCCAGCAGTTCCTCCCAGAAGGGGGTCGAGCAGTACTTC.

This clonotype appeared many times. The genes are TRBV29-1 and TRBJ2-4; the D is unclear. Germline loops: CDR1 SQVTM, CDR2 ANQGSEA. This CDR3 is 12 amino acids long. V shed 3 bases and J shed 4 bases, with 7 bases lying between them. The CDR3 spells CSVEYPKNIQYF. CDR3 coding DNA: TGCAGCGTTGAGTACCCGAAAAACATTCAGTACTTC.

This clonotype came up a few times. The rearrangement joins TRBV7-8 to TRBJ2-1; TRBD2 aligns across 11 bases. The germline CDR1 and CDR2 sequences are SGHVS and FQNEAQ. CDR3 length: 16 residues. J gave up 0 bases and V 5 bases, and 3 bases lay outside the gene matches. CDR3 nucleotide sequence: TGTGCCAGCAGCCCTAGCGGGGGGATCTCCTACAATGAGCAGTTCTTC. This encodes CASSPSGGISYNEQFF.

The chain recombines TRBV10-3 with TRBJ1-1, with a possible D match to TRBD1 (5 bases). Trimming stripped 3 bases from V and 2 bases from J, with 16 bases between. The V gene's germline CDR1 is ENHRY and CDR2 SYGVKD. The CDR3 is 16 amino acids. The DNA of the CDR3 is TGTGCCATCAGTGACCTGATAGTAGGGGTTAACACTGAAGCTTTCTTT. Its protein is CAISDLIVGVNTEAFF.

The chain is built from TRBV9 and TRBJ2-5; 10 bases line up with TRBD2. Germline CDR1 reads SGDLS; CDR2 reads YYNGEE. V was clipped by 0 bases and J by 11 bases; unmatched bases: 13. The CDR3 length is 16 residues. In DNA form, the CDR3 reads TGTGCCAGCAGCGTAGTTAAGCGGGGGGGCCGAAATGAGCAGTACTTC. It codes for CASSVVKRGGRNEQYF.